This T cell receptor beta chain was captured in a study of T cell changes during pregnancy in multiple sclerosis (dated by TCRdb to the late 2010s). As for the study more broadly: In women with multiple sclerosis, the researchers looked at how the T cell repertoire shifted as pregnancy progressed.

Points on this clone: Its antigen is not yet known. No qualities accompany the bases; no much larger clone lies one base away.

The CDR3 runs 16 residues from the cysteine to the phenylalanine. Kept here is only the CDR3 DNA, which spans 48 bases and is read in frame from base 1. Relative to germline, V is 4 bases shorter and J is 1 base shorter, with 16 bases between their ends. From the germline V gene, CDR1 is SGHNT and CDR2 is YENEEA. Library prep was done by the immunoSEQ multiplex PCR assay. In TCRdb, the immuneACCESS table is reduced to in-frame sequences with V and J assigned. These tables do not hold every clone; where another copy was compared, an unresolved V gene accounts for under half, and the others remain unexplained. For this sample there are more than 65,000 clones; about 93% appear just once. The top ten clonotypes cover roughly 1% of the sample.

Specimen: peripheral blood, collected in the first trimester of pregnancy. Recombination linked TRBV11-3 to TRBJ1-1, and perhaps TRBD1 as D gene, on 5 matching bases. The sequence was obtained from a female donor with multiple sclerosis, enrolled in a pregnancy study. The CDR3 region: CASSSGPQGANTEAFF. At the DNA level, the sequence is TGTGCCAGCAGCTCCGGGCCCCAAGGGGCGAACACTGAAGCTTTCTTT.